The text below deals with one TCR beta chain. Its antigen is currently not known. Base qualities were left out, and no much larger clone turns up one base away. Whole blood was collected in K2EDTA tubes by collaborating institutions according to the institutions' own protocols. Collaborator samples were shipped for TCRbeta analysis as frozen whole blood, isolated PBMCs, or DNA extracted from either sample type. This entry comes from a study of blood T cell repertoires in COVID-19 (dated by TCRdb to the early 2020s). In the study overall: Collaborator samples came from the United States, Italy and Spain and covered acute and convalescent phases of COVID-19. The prospective study material was composed of cDNA or gDNA derived from T cells, B-cell-depleted T cells, or PBMCs. Deeply sampled blood TCRbeta repertoires from subjects exposed to, actively infected with, or recovered from COVID-19 were included in the dataset. A freely available public database, intended as a resource for researchers studying the immune response to SARS-CoV-2, is where the repertoires were released. The samples were drawn from the first 160 participants of the ongoing ImmuneRACE study and from 1,200 or so subjects provided by 6 global collaborators. Nearly every sample came with metadata listing a de-identified subject ID, COVID-19 status, age in years and sex. Where available, HLA class I and class II types were obtained from metadata supplied by the sample provider rather than from assay-based typing. On the study overall, not on this receptor specifically: The amount of clinical and demographic metadata varied by source and participant and was provided uncurated.

Including cysteine and phenylalanine, the CDR3 has 15 amino acids. Of all the DNA, just the CDR3 is kept, 45 bases in frame from base 1. The germline V gene provides CDR1 SGHRS and CDR2 YFSETQ. Deletion took 0 bases off V and 2 bases off J, with a span of 6 bases between the germline ends. TCRbeta CDR3 regions were amplified from genomic DNA using the immunoSEQ Assay, a bias-controlled multiplex PCR. As for the original processing: Within the assay, amplification of reference gene primers was used to estimate how many nucleated cells each sample contained. Sequence reads were collapsed and filtered to measure the absolute abundance of every unique TCRbeta CDR3 rearrangement. Productive Simpson clonality was computed per sample as the square root of Simpson's diversity index over productive rearrangements. TCRdb holds this immuneACCESS table with in-frame rearrangements only. Some clones are missing; in checked studies, unresolved V genes explain under half, and the rest has no known cause. For V, J and clone size, that table is used; D and trimming come from the DNA. The sample table contains 15,000 to 20,000 clones; only one count was recorded for roughly 88% of them. The ten most abundant clones make up about 16% of the sample.

This receptor was obtained from a human donor in a cohort sampled during active COVID-19. The sample comprised peripheral blood. Here the chain combines TRBV5-1 and TRBJ2-6; the D gene lacks a confident call. The CDR3 here reads CASSLGGAGANVLTF. The nucleotide sequence reads TGCGCCAGCAGCTTGGGAGGAGCTGGGGCCAACGTCCTGACTTTC.